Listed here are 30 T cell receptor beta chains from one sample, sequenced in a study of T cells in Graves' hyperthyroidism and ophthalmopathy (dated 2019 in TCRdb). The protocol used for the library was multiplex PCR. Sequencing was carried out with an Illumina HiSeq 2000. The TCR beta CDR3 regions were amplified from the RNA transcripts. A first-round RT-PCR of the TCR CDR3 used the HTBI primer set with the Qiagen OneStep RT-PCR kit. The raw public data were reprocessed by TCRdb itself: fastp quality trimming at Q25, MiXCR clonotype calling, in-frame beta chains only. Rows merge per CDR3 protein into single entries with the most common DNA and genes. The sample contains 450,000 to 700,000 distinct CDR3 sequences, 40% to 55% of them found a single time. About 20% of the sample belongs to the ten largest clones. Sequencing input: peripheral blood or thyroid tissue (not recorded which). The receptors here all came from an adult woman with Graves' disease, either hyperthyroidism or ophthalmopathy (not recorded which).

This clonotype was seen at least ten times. CDR3 amino acids: CASSLGWDSWSEKLFF. The CDR3 nucleotides are TGTGCCAGCAGCCTCGGATGGGACTCGTGGAGTGAAAAACTGTTTTTT. The V call is TRBV7-9, the J call TRBJ1-4; perhaps TRBD1 as D (5 bases). The germline CDR1 and CDR2 sequences are SEHNR and FQNEAQ (reference sequence). The CDR3 consists of 16 residues. V lost 5 bases and J lost 7, with 20 bases in between.

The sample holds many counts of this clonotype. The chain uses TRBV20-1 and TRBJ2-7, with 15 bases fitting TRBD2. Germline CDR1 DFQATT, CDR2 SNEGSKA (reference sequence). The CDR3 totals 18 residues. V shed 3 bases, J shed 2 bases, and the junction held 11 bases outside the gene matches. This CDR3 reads CSARGGLAGGLLTYEQYF. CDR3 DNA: TGCAGTGCTAGGGGCGGACTAGCGGGAGGGCTCTTGACCTACGAGCAGTACTTC.

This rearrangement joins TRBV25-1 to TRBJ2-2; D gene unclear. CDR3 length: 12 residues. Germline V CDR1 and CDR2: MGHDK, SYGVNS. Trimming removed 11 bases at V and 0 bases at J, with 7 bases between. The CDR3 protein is CAVQTNTGELFF. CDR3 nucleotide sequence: TGTGCCGTCCAGACGAACACCGGGGAGCTGTTTTTT.

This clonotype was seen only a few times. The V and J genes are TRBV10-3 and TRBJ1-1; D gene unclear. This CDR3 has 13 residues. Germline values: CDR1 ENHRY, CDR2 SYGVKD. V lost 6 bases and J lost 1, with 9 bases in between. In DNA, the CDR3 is TGTGCCATCAGCTCGCAAGAGAACACTGAAGCTTTCTTT. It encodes CAISSQENTEAFF.

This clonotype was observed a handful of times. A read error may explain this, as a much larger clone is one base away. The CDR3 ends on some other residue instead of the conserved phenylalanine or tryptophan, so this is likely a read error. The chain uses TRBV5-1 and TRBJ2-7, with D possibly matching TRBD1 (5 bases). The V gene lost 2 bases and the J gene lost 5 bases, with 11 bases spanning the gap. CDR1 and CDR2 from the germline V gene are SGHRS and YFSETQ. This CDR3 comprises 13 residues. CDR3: CASSLARADEQYL. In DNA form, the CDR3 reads TGCGCCAGCAGCTTAGCCAGGGCGGACGAGCAGTACCTC.

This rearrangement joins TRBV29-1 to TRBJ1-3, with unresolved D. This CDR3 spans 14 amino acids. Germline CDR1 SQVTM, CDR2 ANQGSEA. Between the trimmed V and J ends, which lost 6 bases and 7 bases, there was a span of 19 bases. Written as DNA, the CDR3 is TGCAGCGTGCACCGTCGGACCAAGGGCAACACCATATATTTT. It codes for CSVHRRTKGNTIYF. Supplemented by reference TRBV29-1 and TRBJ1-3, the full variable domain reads SAVISQKPSRDICQRGTSLTIQCQVDSQVTMMFWYRQQPGQSLTLIATANQGSEATYESGFVIDKFPISRPNLTFSTLTVSNMSPEDSSIYLCSVHRRTKGNTIYFGEGSWLTVV.

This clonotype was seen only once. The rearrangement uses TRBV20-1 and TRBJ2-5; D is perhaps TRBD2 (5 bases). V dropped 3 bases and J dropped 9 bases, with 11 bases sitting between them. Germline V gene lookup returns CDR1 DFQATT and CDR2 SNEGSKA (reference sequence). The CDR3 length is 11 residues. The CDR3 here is CSARHSGAQYF. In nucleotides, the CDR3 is TGCAGTGCTAGGCACTCCGGGGCCCAGTACTTC.

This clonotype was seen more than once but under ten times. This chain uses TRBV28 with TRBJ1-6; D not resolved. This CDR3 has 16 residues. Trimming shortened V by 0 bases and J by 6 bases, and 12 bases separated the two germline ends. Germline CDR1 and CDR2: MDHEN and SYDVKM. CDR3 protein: CASSLWGIGRNSPLHF. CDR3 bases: TGTGCCAGCAGTTTATGGGGAATTGGCCGTAATTCACCCCTCCACTTT. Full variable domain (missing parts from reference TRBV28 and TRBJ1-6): DVKVTQSSRYLVKRTGEKVFLECVQDMDHENMFWYRQDPGLGLRLIYFSYDVKMKEKGDIPEGYSVSREKKERFSLILESASTNQTSMYLCASSLWGIGRNSPLHFGNGTRLTVT.

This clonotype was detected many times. CDR3 in amino acids: CSASPGLAENTGELFF. CDR3 nucleotides: TGCAGTGCTAGTCCGGGACTAGCGGAGAACACCGGGGAGCTGTTTTTT. V and J are TRBV20-1 and TRBJ2-2; TRBD2 aligns across 11 bases. The junction had 4 bases not matched to a gene; V was cut back by 3 bases and J by 1 base. CDR1 is DFQATT and CDR2 is SNEGSKA in the germline V gene (reference sequence). The CDR3 runs 16 residues.

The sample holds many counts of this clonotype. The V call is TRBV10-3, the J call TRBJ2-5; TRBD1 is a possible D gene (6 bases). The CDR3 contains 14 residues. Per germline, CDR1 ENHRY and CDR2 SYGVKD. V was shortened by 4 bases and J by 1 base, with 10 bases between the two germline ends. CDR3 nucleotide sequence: TGTGCCATCAGTGGTCCGGACAGCCAAGAGACCCAGTACTTC. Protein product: CAISGPDSQETQYF.

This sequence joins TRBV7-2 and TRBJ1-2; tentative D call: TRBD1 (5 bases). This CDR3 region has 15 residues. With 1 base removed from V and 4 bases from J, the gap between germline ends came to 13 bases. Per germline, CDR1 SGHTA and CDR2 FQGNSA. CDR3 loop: CASSLGPPGLYGYTF. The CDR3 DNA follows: TGTGCCAGCAGCTTAGGTCCTCCGGGGCTCTATGGCTACACCTTC.

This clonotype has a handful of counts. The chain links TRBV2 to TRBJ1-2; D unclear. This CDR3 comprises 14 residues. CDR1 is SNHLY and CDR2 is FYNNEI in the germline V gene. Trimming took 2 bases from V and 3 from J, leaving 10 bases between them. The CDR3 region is CASSESVGHYGYTF. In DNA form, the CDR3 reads TGTGCCAGCAGTGAATCTGTAGGTCACTATGGCTACACCTTC.

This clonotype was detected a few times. The CDR3 DNA follows: TGTGCCAGCAGCTTAATTGTGACAGGAACCTCTAACTATGGCTACACCTTC. This codes for CASSLIVTGTSNYGYTF. This rearrangement joins TRBV7-9 to TRBJ1-2, with D perhaps matching TRBD1 (6 bases). Trimming cost V 2 bases and J 0 bases, with 16 bases left between them. This CDR3 region has 17 residues. Germline values: CDR1 SEHNR, CDR2 FQNEAQ (reference sequence). Combining the CDR3 with reference TRBV7-9 and TRBJ1-2 gives the whole variable domain DTGVSQNPRHKITKRGQNVTFRCDPISEHNRLYWYRQTLGQGPEFLTYFQNEAQLEKSRLLSDRFSAERPKGSFSTLEIQRTEQGDSAMYLCASSLIVTGTSNYGYTFGSGTRLTVV.

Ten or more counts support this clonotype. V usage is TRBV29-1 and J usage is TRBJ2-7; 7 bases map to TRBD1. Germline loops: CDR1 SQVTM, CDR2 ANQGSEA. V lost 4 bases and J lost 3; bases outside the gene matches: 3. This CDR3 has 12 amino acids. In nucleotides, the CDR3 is TGCAGCGTTGGGGACAGTTACTACGAGCAGTACTTC. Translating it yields CSVGDSYYEQYF.

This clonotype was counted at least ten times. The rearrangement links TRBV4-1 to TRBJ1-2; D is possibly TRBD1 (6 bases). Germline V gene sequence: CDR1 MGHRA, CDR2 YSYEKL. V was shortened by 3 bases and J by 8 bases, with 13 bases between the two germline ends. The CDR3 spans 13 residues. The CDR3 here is CASSQETGGGYTF. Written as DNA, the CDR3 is TGCGCCAGCAGCCAGGAGACAGGAGGGGGCTACACCTTC.

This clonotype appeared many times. CDR3 region: CASSLPGMGYEQYF. The CDR3 DNA reads TGTGCCAGCAGCTTGCCAGGGATGGGGTACGAGCAGTACTTC. The V and J genes are TRBV5-5 and TRBJ2-7; D is perhaps TRBD1 (5 bases). The CDR3 has 14 amino acids. The germline V gene has CDR1 SGHKS and CDR2 YYEKEE (reference sequence). Trimming cost V 1 base and J 4 bases, with 12 bases left between them.

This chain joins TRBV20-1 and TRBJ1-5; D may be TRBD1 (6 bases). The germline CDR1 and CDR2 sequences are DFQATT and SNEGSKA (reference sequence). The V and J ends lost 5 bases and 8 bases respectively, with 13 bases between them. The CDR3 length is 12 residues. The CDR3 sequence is CSAGGAAKPQHF. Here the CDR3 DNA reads TGCAGTGCTGGGGGGGCTGCGAAGCCCCAGCATTTT.

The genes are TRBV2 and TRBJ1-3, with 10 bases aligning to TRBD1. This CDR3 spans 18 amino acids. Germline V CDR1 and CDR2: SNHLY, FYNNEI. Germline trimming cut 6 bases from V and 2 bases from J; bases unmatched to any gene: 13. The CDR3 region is CASSGQGVRYETGNTIYF. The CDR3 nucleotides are TGTGCCAGCAGCGGACAGGGGGTCCGGTATGAAACTGGAAACACCATATATTTT.

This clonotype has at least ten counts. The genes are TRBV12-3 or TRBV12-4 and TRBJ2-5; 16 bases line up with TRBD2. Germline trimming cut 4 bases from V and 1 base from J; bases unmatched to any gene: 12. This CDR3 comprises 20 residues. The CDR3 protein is CASSSTWGLAGGPGQETQYF. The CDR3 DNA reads TGTGCCAGCAGTTCAACTTGGGGACTAGCGGGAGGGCCAGGCCAAGAGACCCAGTACTTC.

CDR3 DNA sequence: TGCAGCTTGGCCGTGGGACTATTCCACGAGCAGTACTTC. The encoded protein is CSLAVGLFHEQYF. The chain combines TRBV29-1 with TRBJ2-7, with TRBD2 matching 7 bases. The CDR3 totals 13 residues. Losses at the gene ends were 8 bases for V and 5 bases for J; bases not matched to a gene: 12. Per germline, CDR1 SQVTM and CDR2 ANQGSEA.

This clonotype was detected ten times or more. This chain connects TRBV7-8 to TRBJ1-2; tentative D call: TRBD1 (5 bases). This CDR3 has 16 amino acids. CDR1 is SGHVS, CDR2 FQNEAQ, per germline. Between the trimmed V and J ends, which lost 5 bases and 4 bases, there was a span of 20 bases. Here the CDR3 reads CASSPEIFGQGYGYTF. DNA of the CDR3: TGTGCCAGCAGCCCTGAAATATTTGGGCAGGGCTATGGCTACACCTTC.

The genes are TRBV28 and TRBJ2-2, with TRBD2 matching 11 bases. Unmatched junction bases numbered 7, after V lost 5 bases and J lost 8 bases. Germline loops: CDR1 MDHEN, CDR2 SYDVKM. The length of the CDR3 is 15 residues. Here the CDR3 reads CASSLTSGSPGELFF. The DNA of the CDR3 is TGTGCCAGCAGTCTCACTAGCGGGAGTCCAGGGGAGCTGTTTTTT.

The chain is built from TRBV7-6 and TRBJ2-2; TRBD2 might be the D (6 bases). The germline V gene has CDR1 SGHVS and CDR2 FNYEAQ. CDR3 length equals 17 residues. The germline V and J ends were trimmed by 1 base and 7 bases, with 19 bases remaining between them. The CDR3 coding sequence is TGTGCCAGCAGCTTAGTGCTCGGGAGTGGGCCTGGCGGGGAGCTGTTTTTT. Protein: CASSLVLGSGPGGELFF.

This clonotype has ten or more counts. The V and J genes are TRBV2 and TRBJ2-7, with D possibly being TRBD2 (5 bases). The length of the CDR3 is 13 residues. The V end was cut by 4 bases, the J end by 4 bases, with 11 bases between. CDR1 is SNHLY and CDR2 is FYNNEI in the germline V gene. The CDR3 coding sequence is TGTGCCAGCAGTGCGGGAATTAATTACGAGCAGTACTTC. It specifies CASSAGINYEQYF. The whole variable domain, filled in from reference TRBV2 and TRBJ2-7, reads EPEVTQTPSHQVTQMGQEVILRCVPISNHLYFYWYRQILGQKVEFLVSFYNNEISEKSEIFDDQFSVERPDGSNFTLKIRSTKLEDSAMYFCASSAGINYEQYFGPGTRLTVT.

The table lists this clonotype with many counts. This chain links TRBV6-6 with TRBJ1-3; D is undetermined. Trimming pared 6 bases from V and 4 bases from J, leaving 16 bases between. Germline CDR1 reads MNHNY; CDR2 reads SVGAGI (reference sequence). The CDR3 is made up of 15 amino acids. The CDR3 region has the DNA TGTGCCAGCAGCCGGTCATCCCCGACGGGAAACACCATATATTTT. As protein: CASSRSSPTGNTIYF.

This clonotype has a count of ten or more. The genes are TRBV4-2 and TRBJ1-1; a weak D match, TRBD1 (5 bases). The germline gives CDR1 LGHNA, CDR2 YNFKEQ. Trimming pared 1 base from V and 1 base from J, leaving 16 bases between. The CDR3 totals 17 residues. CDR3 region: CASSQVPVGGTNTEAFF. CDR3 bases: TGTGCCAGCAGCCAAGTCCCCGTCGGGGGAACGAACACTGAAGCTTTCTTT.

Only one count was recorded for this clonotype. CDR3 nucleotides: TGTGCCAGCAGCGGAGATGGGACAGGTATCTGGGCTGAAGCTTTCTTT. Residues: CASSGDGTGIWAEAFF. The rearrangement links TRBV9 to TRBJ1-1, with 8 bases matching TRBD1. Losses at the gene ends were 3 bases for V and 6 bases for J; bases not matched to a gene: 13. The CDR3 consists of 16 residues. The V gene's germline CDR1 is SGDLS and CDR2 YYNGEE.

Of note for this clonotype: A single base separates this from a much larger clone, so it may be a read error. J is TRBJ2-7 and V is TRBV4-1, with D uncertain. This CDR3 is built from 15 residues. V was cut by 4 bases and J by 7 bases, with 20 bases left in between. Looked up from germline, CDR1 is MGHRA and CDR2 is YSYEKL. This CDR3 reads CASSRGPGQSKEQYF. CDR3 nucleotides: TGCGCCAGCAGCCGAGGCCCCGGGCAATCTAAGGAGCAGTACTTC.

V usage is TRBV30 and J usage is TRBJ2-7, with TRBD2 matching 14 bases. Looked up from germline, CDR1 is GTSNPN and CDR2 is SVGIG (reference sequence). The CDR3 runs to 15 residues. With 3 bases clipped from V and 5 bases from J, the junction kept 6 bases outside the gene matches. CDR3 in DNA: TGTGCCTGGAGCTTGGGACTAGCGGGAGTCCACGAGCAGTACTTC. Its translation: CAWSLGLAGVHEQYF. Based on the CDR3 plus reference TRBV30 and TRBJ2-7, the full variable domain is SQTIHQWPATLVQPVGSPLSLECTVEGTSNPNLYWYRQAAGRGLQLLFYSVGIGQISSEVPQNLSASRPQDRQFILSSKKLLLSDSGFYLCAWSLGLAGVHEQYFGPGTRLTVT.

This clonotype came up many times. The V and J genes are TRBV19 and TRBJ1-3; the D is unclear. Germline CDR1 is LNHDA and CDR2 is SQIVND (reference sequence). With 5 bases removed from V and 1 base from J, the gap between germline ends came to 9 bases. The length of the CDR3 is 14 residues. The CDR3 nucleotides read TGTGCCAGTAGTCCTCGGTCTTCTGGAAACACCATATATTTT. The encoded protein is CASSPRSSGNTIYF. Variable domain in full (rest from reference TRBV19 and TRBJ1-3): DGGITQSPKYLFRKEGQNVTLSCEQNLNHDAMYWYRQDPGQGLRLIYYSQIVNDFQKGDIAEGYSVSREKKESFPLTVTSAQKNPTAFYLCASSPRSSGNTIYFGEGSWLTVV.